These 11 T cell receptor beta chains share one sample of origin, sequenced in a study of shared T cell receptors in the human thymus. Here immunoSEQ multiplex PCR was the method, and the copy in TCRdb shows in-frame clones only, minus some. The sample carries hundreds of thousands of clones, approximately 78% recorded once. The same sample was also studied in work on human thymus T cells.

The specimen sequenced was thymocytes. Receptors originate from a boy under two years old with a congenital heart defect.

J is TRBJ2-3 and V is TRBV29-1, with D possibly being TRBD1 (6 bases). V shed 6 bases and J shed 2 bases, with 27 bases lying between them. From germline, CDR1 is SQVTM and CDR2 ANQGSEA. CDR3 size: 18 residues. CDR3 loop: CSVKMTGPPSLATDTQYF. CDR3 DNA sequence: TGCAGCGTCAAAATGACAGGTCCCCCATCATTGGCCACAGATACGCAGTATTTT.

The genes are TRBV30 and TRBJ2-7; a weak D match, TRBD1 (5 bases). Trimming cost V 5 bases and J 4 bases, with 12 bases left between them. Germline CDR1 GTSNPN, CDR2 SVGIG (reference sequence). CDR3 length equals 12 residues. The CDR3, as DNA: TGTGCCTGGCTCGCTAGGGGTTACGAGCAGTACTTC. It codes for CAWLARGYEQYF.

The chain joins TRBV7-2 to TRBJ2-7; 10 nucleotides agree with TRBD2. The germline CDR1 and CDR2 sequences are SGHTA and FQGNSA. J lost 1 base, V lost 7 bases, and 7 bases had no gene match. The CDR3 sequence is 15 residues long. CDR3 in amino acids: CASNMGLARSYEQYF. CDR3 nucleotide sequence: TGTGCCAGCAACATGGGACTAGCGAGGTCCTACGAGCAGTACTTC.

The chain uses TRBV5-1 and TRBJ2-7, with D possibly TRBD2 on 5 matching bases. CDR3 length: 14 amino acids. The V end was cut by 0 bases, the J end by 3 bases, with 10 bases between. CDR1 is SGHRS and CDR2 is YFSETQ in the germline V gene. The CDR3: CASSLALADYEQYF. The CDR3 bases are TGCGCCAGCAGCTTGGCCCTAGCAGACTACGAGCAGTACTTC. The full variable domain, with the rest looked up from reference TRBV5-1 and TRBJ2-7, is KAGVTQTPRYLIKTRGQQVTLSCSPISGHRSVSWYQQTPGQGLQFLFEYFSETQRNKGNFPGRFSGRQFSNSRSEMNVSTLELGDSALYLCASSLALADYEQYFGPGTRLTVT.

The table lists this clone with a count of one. V gene TRBV4-3 combines with J gene TRBJ1-2, with D uncertain. The CDR3 totals 13 residues. Trimming cost V 4 bases and J 3 bases, with 9 bases left between them. CDR1 is LGHNA, CDR2 YSLEER, per germline. The CDR3 DNA reads as TGCGCCAGCAGCCCGGGATTGGACTATGGCTACACCTTC. Its translation is CASSPGLDYGYTF.

This chain connects TRBV7-9 to TRBJ2-1; TRBD1 agrees at 9 bases. The germline CDR1 and CDR2 sequences are SEHNR and FQNEAQ (reference sequence). This CDR3 comprises 17 residues. J lost 0 bases, V lost 0 bases, and 3 bases had no gene match. The CDR3 nucleotides are TGTGCCAGCAGCTTAGCCCAGACAGGGGGCTCCTACAATGAGCAGTTCTTC. Residues: CASSLAQTGGSYNEQFF.

This chain connects TRBV4-3 to TRBJ2-1, with TRBD2 matching over 9 bases. This CDR3 region has 16 residues. Losses at the gene ends were 0 bases for V and 4 bases for J; bases not matched to a gene: 4. The germline V gene encodes CDR1 LGHNA and CDR2 YSLEER. The CDR3 DNA reads TGCGCCAGCAGCCAAGATCTGGCGGGAGGGTACAATGAGCAGTTCTTC. Translation: CASSQDLAGGYNEQFF.

This chain links TRBV6-6 with TRBJ2-3; D is possibly TRBD2 (6 bases). This CDR3 comprises 16 residues. V was trimmed by 6 bases and J by 8 bases, leaving 24 bases between them. The germline CDR1 and CDR2 sequences are MNHNY and SVGAGI (reference sequence). The CDR3 loop reads CASSKRRGADLLTQYF. In nucleotides, the CDR3 is TGTGCCAGCAGCAAACGGCGGGGCGCCGACCTACTTACGCAGTATTTT.

The V call is TRBV10-3, the J call TRBJ2-7, with D possibly being TRBD1 (6 bases). V was cut by 3 bases and J by 2 bases, with 14 bases left in between. The CDR3 spans 15 residues. The germline V gene has CDR1 ENHRY and CDR2 SYGVKD. The CDR3 DNA sequence: TGTGCCATCAGTGACGGCCAGGGGCAGGCCTACGAGCAGTACTTC. It encodes CAISDGQGQAYEQYF.

V and J are TRBV7-2 and TRBJ2-7; D might be TRBD1 (6 bases). Trimming removed 3 bases from V and 2 bases from J, with 17 bases in between. Germline assignment: CDR1 SGHTA and CDR2 FQGNSA. The CDR3 is 16 amino acids. DNA of the CDR3: TGTGCCAGCAGCTTTGAAAATCGACAGGCGACCTACGAGCAGTACTTC. Protein: CASSFENRQATYEQYF.

DNA of the CDR3: TGTGCCAGCCGTCCGGGGACTAGCGGCCTCTTGGAGCAGTACTTC. Translating gives CASRPGTSGLLEQYF. The chain links TRBV27 to TRBJ2-7; 11 nucleotides align to TRBD2. Germline-derived CDR1 and CDR2 are MNHEY and SMNVEV (reference sequence). V lost 8 bases to trimming and J lost 7 bases; unmatched junction nucleotides: 13. The CDR3 has 15 amino acids.